The source of this T cell receptor (beta chain) is a study of tumor-infiltrating lymphocytes in primary liver carcinoma. The source material, 20-30 mg of unsorted bulk tissue, was used to co-extract RNA and DNA. This clonotype turned up a few times. The junction does not match germline at one end; this may be a read error. Priming with a constant-region primer yielded TCR beta cDNA from roughly 490 ng total RNA. ARM-PCR was slightly modified, and three nested multiplex PCR rounds with it gave rise to the TCR beta libraries. TCRdb called the multiplex PCR reads again in MiXCR, with one record for every CDR3 protein. The sample gives about 20,000 distinct CDR3 sequences, roughly three quarters of which show up once; 40% is in the top ten. This TCR came from a woman aged 25-40 years with primary liver carcinoma and hepatitis B virus infection. Sequencing was carried out using liver tumor tissue from sampling region 4. Sample subset: tumor region T4, right-lateral pole.

The CDR3 loop reads CAIGESATRQETQYF. CDR3 in DNA: TGTGCCATCGGTGAGTCTGCTACCAGGCAAGAGACCCAGTACTTC. The chain joins TRBV10-3 to TRBJ2-5; no definite D call. Germline CDR1 reads ENHRY; CDR2 reads SYGVKD. The CDR3 is 15 amino acids.